Sequencing of this T cell receptor beta chain was carried out in a study of CD8 T cells in ankylosing spondylitis. This clonotype was observed a few times. No antigen is known for it. Study observations and caveats: Eight highly homologous variants made up a TCR beta motif, and this motif appeared characteristic of ankylosing spondylitis blood.

Quantitative 5'-RACE with molecular barcodes produced the TCR beta libraries. TCRdb reprocessed the 5' RACE reads with MiXCR, giving one entry per CDR3 protein. Of a few hundred thousand distinct CDR3 sequences listed, about a fifth are singletons. The length of the CDR3 is 13 residues. Trimming cost V 6 bases and J 7 bases, with 12 bases left between them. What was sequenced was blood, either unsorted or a sorted T cell fraction (not recorded which). The rearrangement joins TRBV12-3 or TRBV12-4 to TRBJ1-4; the D gene is possibly TRBD1 (5 bases). The receptor was derived from a male donor with ankylosing spondylitis. The CDR3 nucleotides read TGTGCCAGCAGCCACCAGGGAGCTGAAAAACTGTTTTTT. Protein sequence: CASSHQGAEKLFF.